Detailed here is one T cell receptor beta chain. Its cognate antigen is unknown. This entry comes from a study of T-cell memory formation after mild COVID-19. Notes on the study in general: Among contracting clones, CD4+ were mainly CM/EM and CD8+ enriched in EMRA.

Researchers used 5'RACE with constant-segment primers to make TCR alpha and TCR beta cDNA libraries that carry sample barcodes and UMIs. TCRdb called the 5' RACE reads again in MiXCR, with one record for every CDR3 protein. The sample holds about 150,000 distinct CDR3 sequences; about 25% are singletons and the top ten take about 24%. CDR3 length equals 20 residues. V lost 7 bases to trimming and J lost 6 bases, with 34 bases between them. Germline V gene lookup returns CDR1 MNHEY and CDR2 SMNVEV (reference sequence). The chain combines TRBV27 with TRBJ1-5; no definite D call. Sequencing used PBMCs or a T cell subset sorted from them (not recorded which). The receptor comes from an adult woman who had mild COVID-19 (a few samples of this study predate the infection). Cell type and time point are not known. The CDR3 is CASILRHLNVLVKAGQPQHF. Written as DNA, the CDR3 is TGTGCCAGCATCTTGAGACATCTGAACGTTCTGGTGAAAGCCGGTCAGCCCCAGCATTTT.